Shown below are 7 T cell receptor beta chains from a single sample sequenced in a study of cytotoxic CD8 clonotypes in ibrutinib-treated CLL. Clones were read by immunoSEQ multiplex PCR, and TCRdb kept only the in-frame ones, dropping some. The data hold approximately 340,000 clones, with approximately 67% observed a single time. The input for sequencing was PBMCs, taken after 36 months of ibrutinib treatment. These receptors all come from a human donor with chronic lymphocytic leukemia.

The gene calls are TRBV14 and TRBJ2-1; tentative D call: TRBD2 (6 bases). V lost 1 base, J lost 5 bases, and 12 bases lay in between. Germline V gene sequence: CDR1 SGHDN, CDR2 FVKESK. The length of the CDR3 is 15 residues. The CDR3 region is CASSQVRGFHNEQFF. CDR3 nucleotide sequence: TGTGCCAGCAGCCAAGTGCGGGGCTTCCACAATGAGCAGTTCTTC.

This rearrangement joins TRBV4-1 to TRBJ2-1, with 11 bases fitting TRBD1. The CDR3 has 16 amino acids. J was trimmed by 5 bases and V by 3 bases; bases with no gene match: 6. The germline V gene encodes CDR1 MGHRA and CDR2 YSYEKL. CDR3 protein: CASSHPGQGVHNEQFF. Here the CDR3 DNA reads TGCGCCAGCAGCCACCCGGGACAGGGGGTCCACAATGAGCAGTTCTTC.

This clone has only a few counts. V and J are TRBV5-1 and TRBJ1-4; no definite D call. CDR3 length equals 15 residues. The V end lost 0 bases, the J end lost 7 bases, and 13 bases lay between the germline ends. Per the germline V gene, CDR1 is SGHRS and CDR2 is YFSETQ. DNA of the CDR3: TGCGCCAGCAGCTTGGCGGGATTTGAAGGTGAAAAACTGTTTTTT. Residues: CASSLAGFEGEKLFF. Supplemented by reference TRBV5-1 and TRBJ1-4, the full variable domain reads KAGVTQTPRYLIKTRGQQVTLSCSPISGHRSVSWYQQTPGQGLQFLFEYFSETQRNKGNFPGRFSGRQFSNSRSEMNVSTLELGDSALYLCASSLAGFEGEKLFFGSGTQLSVL.

This clone has more than one count but fewer than ten. V usage is TRBV19 and J usage is TRBJ1-6; D might be TRBD1 (6 bases). V lost 0 bases, J lost 7 bases, and 16 bases lay in between. The CDR3 contains 17 residues. Per germline, CDR1 LNHDA and CDR2 SQIVND (reference sequence). As DNA, the CDR3 is TGTGCCAGTAGTATAGACCCCCGGGGGCGACCAAATTCACCCCTCCACTTT. Translated: CASSIDPRGRPNSPLHF.

This clone was detected once. The chain recombines TRBV5-1 with TRBJ1-2, with 9 bases aligning to TRBD1. Germline V gene lookup returns CDR1 SGHRS and CDR2 YFSETQ. J lost 7 bases, V lost 0 bases, and 7 bases had no gene match. The CDR3 covers 15 residues. In nucleotides, the CDR3 is TGCGCCAGCAGCTTGGCGGGACAGGGCGTTGGTGGCTACACCTTC. Translated: CASSLAGQGVGGYTF. The whole variable domain, remainder taken from reference TRBV5-1 and TRBJ1-2, is KAGVTQTPRYLIKTRGQQVTLSCSPISGHRSVSWYQQTPGQGLQFLFEYFSETQRNKGNFPGRFSGRQFSNSRSEMNVSTLELGDSALYLCASSLAGQGVGGYTFGSGTRLTVV.

The chain combines TRBV9 with TRBJ1-1, with 8 positions matching TRBD1. The CDR3 contains 14 residues. After removal of 2 bases from V and 7 bases from J, the junction contained 7 bases not matched to a gene. Germline loops: CDR1 SGDLS, CDR2 YYNGEE. The CDR3 bases are TGTGCCAGCAGCGTGGCGGGACAGGTGCATGAAGCTTTCTTT. This gives the protein CASSVAGQVHEAFF.

V is TRBV14 and J is TRBJ2-1; D unclear. In germline, CDR1 is SGHDN, CDR2 FVKESK. The ends were cut back, 4 bases at V and 8 bases at J, with 9 bases in the middle. This CDR3 comprises 12 residues. The CDR3 protein is CASSPQMDEQFF. The CDR3 nucleotides are TGTGCCAGCAGCCCCCAGATGGATGAGCAGTTCTTC. Full variable domain (outside the CDR3, taken from reference TRBV14 and TRBJ2-1): EAGVTQFPSHSVIEKGQTVTLRCDPISGHDNLYWYRRVMGKEIKFLLHFVKESKQDESGMPNNRFLAERTGGTYSTLKVQPAELEDSGVYFCASSPQMDEQFFGPGTRLTVL.